The present entry profiles one TCR beta chain with its context. Its target is not known. This entry comes from a study of shared clonotypes between healthy human individuals. The wider study: Three plates were used per donor for CD4 naive, three for CD4 memory, two for CD8 naive and one for CD8 memory. Notes on the study in general: The rarefaction results pointed to incomplete sorted-subset sequencing despite large depth.

This CDR3 has 15 amino acids. V was shortened by 0 bases and J by 0 bases, with 8 bases between the two germline ends. The germline CDR1 and CDR2 sequences are MNHEY and SVGAGI. Negatively enriched CD4+ T cells were divided by CD45RA into naive and memory. In the source study's methods: With immunoSEQ giving junction-only sequences and no quality scores, filtering differed. Sequencing used immunoSEQ multiplex PCR; TCRdb keeps in-frame clones, though not all of them. The DNA gave D and trimming, while V, J and clone size come from that table. In the table there are over 1.4 million clones, around 97% of which are singletons.

Input material: naive CD4+ T cells sorted from blood. Described subset: CD45RA+ positively selected. The chain combines TRBV6-5 with TRBJ1-2; the D gene is possibly TRBD1 (5 bases). The receptor was isolated from a man in his thirties or forties in good health. The CDR3 bases are TGTGCCAGCAGTTACTCAGGGGCAACTAACTATGGCTACACCTTC. It encodes CASSYSGATNYGYTF.